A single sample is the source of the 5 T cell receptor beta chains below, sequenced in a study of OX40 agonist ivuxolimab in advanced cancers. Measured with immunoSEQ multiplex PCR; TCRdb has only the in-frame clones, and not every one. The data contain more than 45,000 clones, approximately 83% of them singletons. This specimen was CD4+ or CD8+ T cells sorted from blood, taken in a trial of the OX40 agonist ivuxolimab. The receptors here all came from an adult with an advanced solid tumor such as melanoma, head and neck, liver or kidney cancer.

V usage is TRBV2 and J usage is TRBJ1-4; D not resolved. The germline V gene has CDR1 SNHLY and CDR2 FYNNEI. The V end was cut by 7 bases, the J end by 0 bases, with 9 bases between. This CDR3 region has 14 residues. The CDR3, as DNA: TGTGCCAGCAAGGTTTCCACAACTAATGAAAAACTGTTTTTT. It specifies CASKVSTTNEKLFF. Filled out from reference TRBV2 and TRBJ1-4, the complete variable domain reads EPEVTQTPSHQVTQMGQEVILRCVPISNHLYFYWYRQILGQKVEFLVSFYNNEISEKSEIFDDQFSVERPDGSNFTLKIRSTKLEDSAMYFCASKVSTTNEKLFFGSGTQLSVL.

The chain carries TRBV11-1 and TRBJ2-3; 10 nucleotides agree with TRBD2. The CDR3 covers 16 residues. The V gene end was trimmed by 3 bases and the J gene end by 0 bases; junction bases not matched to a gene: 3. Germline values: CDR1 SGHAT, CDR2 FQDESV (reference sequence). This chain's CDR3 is CASSFGLAVSTDTQYF. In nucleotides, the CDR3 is TGTGCCAGCAGCTTCGGACTAGCGGTTAGCACAGATACGCAGTATTTT.

The CDR3 spells CASSSWTGTADTQYF. The CDR3 region has the DNA TGTGCCAGTAGTTCATGGACAGGGACGGCAGATACGCAGTATTTT. The chain has TRBV19 and TRBJ2-3, with 8 nucleotides matching TRBD1. J lost 4 bases, V lost 5 bases, and 8 bases had no gene match. This CDR3 is built from 15 residues. Germline-derived CDR1 and CDR2 are LNHDA and SQIVND (reference sequence). Together with reference TRBV19 and TRBJ2-3, the CDR3 gives the full variable domain: DGGITQSPKYLFRKEGQNVTLSCEQNLNHDAMYWYRQDPGQGLRLIYYSQIVNDFQKGDIAEGYSVSREKKESFPLTVTSAQKNPTAFYLCASSSWTGTADTQYFGPGTRLTVL.

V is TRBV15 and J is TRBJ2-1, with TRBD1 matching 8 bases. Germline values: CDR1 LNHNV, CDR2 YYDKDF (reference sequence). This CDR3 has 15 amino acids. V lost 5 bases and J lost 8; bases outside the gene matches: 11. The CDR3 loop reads CATSVGDRGRHEQFF. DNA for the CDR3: TGTGCCACCAGCGTTGGTGACAGGGGACGCCATGAGCAGTTCTTC.

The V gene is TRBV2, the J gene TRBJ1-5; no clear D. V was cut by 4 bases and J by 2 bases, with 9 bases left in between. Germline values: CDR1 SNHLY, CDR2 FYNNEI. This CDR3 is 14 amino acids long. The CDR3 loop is CASSVIEGNQPQHF. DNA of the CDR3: TGTGCCAGCAGTGTAATAGAAGGCAATCAGCCCCAGCATTTT. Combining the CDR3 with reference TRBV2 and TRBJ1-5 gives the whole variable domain EPEVTQTPSHQVTQMGQEVILRCVPISNHLYFYWYRQILGQKVEFLVSFYNNEISEKSEIFDDQFSVERPDGSNFTLKIRSTKLEDSAMYFCASSVIEGNQPQHFGDGTRLSIL.